The T cell receptor beta chain under discussion was sequenced for a study of blood T cell repertoires in COVID-19. As processed by the authors: Counts of nucleated cells, estimated from reference gene primer amplification, were obtained. Method: immunoSEQ multiplex PCR; TCRdb's copy keeps in-frame clones and lacks some. V, J and clone size were drawn from that table, and D and trimming were deduced from the DNA. This sample has hundreds of thousands of clones, with 70% to 85% found just once. The CDR3 runs 15 residues. V lost 1 base and J lost 2, with 9 bases in between. The germline gives CDR1 SGHDT, CDR2 YYEEEE.

The sequencing sample was made of peripheral blood. The chain uses TRBV5-6 and TRBJ1-4, with D possibly being TRBD1 (5 bases). The clonotype was recovered from a woman older than 75 with acute or convalescent COVID-19. The CDR3 coding sequence is TGTGCCAGCAGCTTGTTGGGGCAGACTAATGAAAAACTGTTTTTT. Its translation: CASSLLGQTNEKLFF.